This T cell receptor beta chain is from a study of blood T cell repertoires in COVID-19. V lost 3 bases, J lost 3 bases, and 6 bases stayed unmatched. CDR1 is KGHDR, CDR2 SFDVKD, per germline. There are 16 residues in the CDR3. Assay used: immunoSEQ multiplex PCR; TCRdb lists only in-frame clones, some missing. Here the sample spans roughly 59,000 clones, around 83% being singletons. This receptor was obtained from a human donor in a cohort sampled during active COVID-19. The chain combines TRBV24-1 with TRBJ2-1; 8 nucleotides align to TRBD2. The sequenced material came from peripheral blood. As DNA, the CDR3 is TGTGCCACCAGTGATCCAACTAGCGGCAACTACAATGAGCAGTTCTTC. Translation: CATSDPTSGNYNEQFF.